Below, one T cell receptor (beta chain) is given with its context. Its antigen remains unknown. This sample is part of a study of post-analysis software for immune sequencing data. Study context: Recorded disease courses covered relapsing-remitting, secondary progressive and progressive-relapsing multiple sclerosis. Some patients had no subtype annotation.

Findings of the study overall: Controls significantly exceeded multiple sclerosis patients in normalized Chao1 diversity. When the samples were clustered directly with F measure, those that had been prepared in the same batch showed strong co-clustering.

Each TCR beta cDNA library carried unique molecular identifiers. There were roughly 0.95 to 11 million T cells, and roughly 0.5 million cDNA molecules came from them. TCRdb ran MiXCR on the PCR reads and lists one entry per CDR3 protein. The sample lists over 300,000 distinct CDR3 sequences; less than 35% were seen once. The sequence came from a girl aged 10 to 17 with multiple sclerosis. Sequenced: blood.

CDR3 protein: CASNPSGTGANVLTF. CDR3 nucleotide sequence: TGTGCCAGCAACCCCTCAGGGACTGGGGCCAACGTCCTGACTTTC. The rearrangement uses TRBV6-6 and TRBJ2-6, with D perhaps matching TRBD1 (5 bases). CDR1 MNHNY and CDR2 SVGAGI come from the germline V gene (reference sequence). The CDR3 runs to 15 residues. Trimming took 7 bases from V and 2 from J, leaving 12 bases between them.